The source of this T cell receptor (beta chain) is a study of tumor-infiltrating lymphocytes in primary liver carcinoma. Blood RNA was derived from unsorted whole blood, and germline DNA was extracted too. This clonotype has only a few counts. Production of TCR beta cDNA used approximately 480 ng total RNA together with a constant-region primer. Amplification in three nested multiplex PCR rounds with slightly modified ARM-PCR gave rise to TCR beta libraries. TRBV1-TRBV30 forward primers paired with a C-beta reverse primer drove the first two PCR rounds, 10 cycles each. TCRdb reprocessed the multiplex PCR reads with MiXCR, giving one entry per CDR3 protein. The sample includes about 310,000 distinct CDR3 sequences, 50% to 70% seen only once; the top ten take roughly 9%. The germline V gene encodes CDR1 SEHNR and CDR2 FQNEAQ (reference sequence). This CDR3 has 15 amino acids. The ends lost 5 bases at V and 4 bases at J; junction bases unmatched: 5.

The clonotype comes from a man aged 40-50 years with primary liver carcinoma and hepatitis B virus infection. The sequencing input was peripheral blood. The chain employs TRBV7-9 and TRBJ1-5; 10 nucleotides agree with TRBD1. This chain's CDR3 is CASSAPGQGNQPQHF. CDR3 bases: TGTGCCAGCAGCGCTCCGGGACAGGGGAATCAGCCCCAGCATTTT.